Following are 23 T cell receptor beta chains from one sample sequenced in a study of beta chain features in type 1 diabetes. General study findings and limits: All four CD4+ subsets from Type 1 diabetes patients carried moderately but significantly shorter TCRB CDR3s.

The study reverse transcribed the entire isolated RNA, so it sequenced expressed TCRB transcripts. The assay was immunoSEQ multiplex PCR, and TCRdb's table has in-frame clones only and misses some. The sample has around 600,000 clones, around 12% seen once. Their antigen targets remain unknown. Sequencing was carried out using naive CD4+ T cells from blood. The receptor set was obtained from a young man with type 1 diabetes.

This clone has only a few counts. Other DNA sequences in this specimen translate into the identical CDR3. This rearrangement joins TRBV9 to TRBJ1-4, with D hard to call. Trimming left V 0 bases short and J 2 bases short, with 5 bases between. This CDR3 region has 14 residues. The germline V gene encodes CDR1 SGDLS and CDR2 YYNGEE. The CDR3 reads CASSVAATNEKLFF. CDR3 nucleotide sequence: TGTGCCAGCAGCGTAGCGGCGACTAATGAAAAACTGTTTTTT.

In this sample, this clone turned up a few times. The chain links TRBV19 to TRBJ1-5; 8 nucleotides agree with TRBD1. CDR3 length equals 13 residues. Germline-derived CDR1 and CDR2 are LNHDA and SQIVND (reference sequence). The V gene end was trimmed by 8 bases and the J gene end by 6 bases; junction bases not matched to a gene: 6. CDR3 amino acids: CASATGVGQPQHF. The CDR3 bases are TGTGCCAGTGCGACAGGGGTAGGTCAGCCCCAGCATTTT.

Regarding this clone: The same CDR3 also results from other DNA sequences found in this sample. V gene TRBV5-4 combines with J gene TRBJ2-2, with a weak D call TRBD1 (5 bases). V was pared by 0 bases and J by 3 bases, with 12 bases between. Germline CDR1 SGHNT, CDR2 YYREEE (reference sequence). This CDR3 has 16 residues. This chain's CDR3 is CASSLARGADTGELFF. The CDR3 DNA sequence: TGTGCCAGCAGCTTGGCAAGGGGCGCGGACACCGGGGAGCTGTTTTTT.

The chain employs TRBV6-6 and TRBJ1-1, with unresolved D. Germline V gives CDR1 MNHNY, CDR2 SVGAGI (reference sequence). Trimming took 7 bases from V and 1 from J, leaving 10 bases between them. The CDR3 covers 13 residues. The CDR3 DNA is TGTGCCAGCACTCCGGACGGGAACACTGAAGCTTTCTTT. Translated: CASTPDGNTEAFF.

The V gene is TRBV28, the J gene TRBJ1-6; D gene unclear. Germline CDR1 is MDHEN and CDR2 is SYDVKM. The ends were cut back, 5 bases at V and 10 bases at J, with 18 bases in the middle. This CDR3 spans 15 amino acids. The CDR3 protein is CASSPLDRAGSPLHF. CDR3 DNA: TGTGCCAGCAGTCCCCTGGACCGGGCGGGGTCACCCCTCCACTTT.

The gene calls are TRBV7-2 and TRBJ2-7, with D possibly being TRBD2 (6 bases). Trimming stripped 5 bases from V and 5 bases from J, with 10 bases between. This CDR3 has 12 residues. Germline CDR1 and CDR2: SGHTA and FQGNSA. This CDR3 reads CASSPAGHEQYF. As DNA, the CDR3 is TGTGCCAGCAGCCCGGCGGGGCACGAGCAGTACTTC.

This chain links TRBV4-3 with TRBJ2-5; D ambiguous. Trimming stripped 1 base from V and 3 bases from J, with 6 bases between. The CDR3 covers 13 residues. Germline CDR1 LGHNA, CDR2 YSLEER. This CDR3 reads CASSQGPEETQYF. The CDR3 bases are TGCGCCAGCAGCCAAGGGCCAGAAGAGACCCAGTACTTC.

In this sample, this clone turned up a few times. The V and J genes are TRBV6-5 and TRBJ2-1; D remains ambiguous. Trimming left V 8 bases short and J 4 bases short, with 9 bases between. Germline CDR1 and CDR2: MNHEY and SVGAGI. The CDR3 runs to 12 residues. The CDR3 is CASGERYNEQFF. For the CDR3, the DNA is TGTGCCAGCGGCGAACGTTACAATGAGCAGTTCTTC.

This chain connects TRBV7-2 to TRBJ1-5; D remains ambiguous. This CDR3 is 16 amino acids long. Trimming cost V 4 bases and J 0 bases, with 13 bases left between them. CDR1 and CDR2 (germline): SGHTA, FQGNSA. CDR3 nucleotides: TGTGCCAGCAGCTCGGACGGGTCCTATAGCAATCAGCCCCAGCATTTT. Protein: CASSSDGSYSNQPQHF.

The V gene is TRBV5-1, the J gene TRBJ2-6, with 8 positions matching TRBD1. The germline gives CDR1 SGHRS, CDR2 YFSETQ. The CDR3 covers 17 residues. J gave up 0 bases and V 4 bases, and 6 bases lay outside the gene matches. The CDR3 loop is CASSRGQANSGANVLTF. CDR3 bases: TGCGCCAGCAGCCGGGGACAGGCCAACTCTGGGGCCAACGTCCTGACTTTC. Drawing the rest from reference TRBV5-1 and TRBJ2-6, the complete variable domain is KAGVTQTPRYLIKTRGQQVTLSCSPISGHRSVSWYQQTPGQGLQFLFEYFSETQRNKGNFPGRFSGRQFSNSRSEMNVSTLELGDSALYLCASSRGQANSGANVLTFGAGSRLTVL.

The genes are TRBV1 and TRBJ1-2. TRBV1 is classified as a pseudogene. This CDR3 is built from 15 residues. In DNA form, the CDR3 reads TGCACCAGCAGCCAGGGTCAGGACCCTAACTATGGCTACACCTTC. Its translation is CTSSQGQDPNYGYTF.

The V gene is TRBV5-6, the J gene TRBJ2-2; no definite D call. V shed 0 bases and J shed 0 bases, with 9 bases lying between them. Germline V gives CDR1 SGHDT, CDR2 YYEEEE. CDR3 length: 16 amino acids. CDR3 residues: CASSLGHIANTGELFF. CDR3 nucleotide sequence: TGTGCCAGCAGCTTGGGACATATCGCGAACACCGGGGAGCTGTTTTTT.

This chain links TRBV4-2 with TRBJ2-6; D tentatively fits TRBD1 or TRBD2 (5 bases each). Germline CDR1 is LGHNA and CDR2 is YNFKEQ. V was trimmed by 0 bases and J by 1 base, leaving 10 bases between them. CDR3 length equals 17 residues. CDR3 amino acids: CASSQEWDESGANVLTF. The CDR3 DNA is TGTGCCAGCAGCCAAGAATGGGACGAATCTGGGGCCAACGTCCTGACTTTC.

The V and J genes are TRBV2 and TRBJ2-1; D possibly uses TRBD1 or TRBD2 (6 bases each). This CDR3 has 15 residues. CDR1 SNHLY and CDR2 FYNNEI come from the germline V gene. The V end lost 3 bases, the J end lost 7 bases, and 16 bases lay between the germline ends. The CDR3 sequence is CASSDLGGPENEQFF. CDR3 sequence (DNA): TGTGCCAGCAGTGATTTGGGGGGCCCTGAAAATGAGCAGTTCTTC. Using reference TRBV2 and TRBJ2-1 for the parts outside the CDR3, the full variable domain is EPEVTQTPSHQVTQMGQEVILRCVPISNHLYFYWYRQILGQKVEFLVSFYNNEISEKSEIFDDQFSVERPDGSNFTLKIRSTKLEDSAMYFCASSDLGGPENEQFFGPGTRLTVL.

This chain links TRBV7-2 with TRBJ2-7; TRBD2 might be the D (6 bases). Trimming left V 5 bases short and J 0 bases short, with 14 bases between. The germline V gene encodes CDR1 SGHTA and CDR2 FQGNSA. The CDR3 extends over 15 amino acids. CDR3 DNA sequence: TGTGCCAGCAGCGCGGGACCTTCTGCCTCCTACGAGCAGTACTTC. Translation: CASSAGPSASYEQYF.

In this sample, this clone turned up a few times. This chain joins TRBV7-2 and TRBJ2-1; 12 bases fit TRBD2. The V segment lost 6 bases and the J segment 7 bases; nucleotides outside the gene matches: 13. Germline V gene sequence: CDR1 SGHTA, CDR2 FQGNSA. This CDR3 is built from 17 residues. The CDR3 coding sequence is TGTGCCAGCAGGTCAGCCCCTAGCGGGGGGGCGAGGAATGAGCAGTTCTTC. This translates into CASRSAPSGGARNEQFF. Drawing the rest from reference TRBV7-2 and TRBJ2-1, the complete variable domain is GAGVSQSPSNKVTEKGKDVELRCDPISGHTALYWYRQSLGQGLEFLIYFQGNSAPDKSGLPSDRFSAERTGGSVSTLTIQRTQQEDSAVYLCASRSAPSGGARNEQFFGPGTRLTVL.

This clone was detected a few times. The V gene is TRBV7-9, the J gene TRBJ1-1, with 7 bases aligning to TRBD1. Trimming cost V 2 bases and J 4 bases; bases outside gene matches: 4. The CDR3 is 14 residues long. The germline V gene encodes CDR1 SEHNR and CDR2 FQNEAQ (reference sequence). The CDR3 region has the DNA TGTGCCAGCAGCTTACGACAGGGAGGCACTGAAGCTTTCTTT. It specifies CASSLRQGGTEAFF.

There are a few counts of this clone. The CDR3 coding sequence is TGTGCCAGCGGCCCTGGGGACAGGCTCTCTGGAAACACCATATATTTT. Translating it yields CASGPGDRLSGNTIYF. The V call is TRBV18, the J call TRBJ1-3, with 8 bases lining up with TRBD1. Looked up from germline, CDR1 is KGHSH and CDR2 is LQKENI. V shed 8 bases, J shed 0 bases, and the junction held 9 bases outside the gene matches. The CDR3 loop spans 16 amino acids. Full variable domain (missing parts from reference TRBV18 and TRBJ1-3): NAGVMQNPRHLVRRRGQEARLRCSPMKGHSHVYWYRQLPEEGLKFMVYLQKENIIDESGMPKERFSAEFPKEGPSILRIQQVVRGDSAAYFCASGPGDRLSGNTIYFGEGSWLTVV.

The chain recombines TRBV10-3 with TRBJ2-1; TRBD1 matches at 8 bases. The CDR3 spans 17 residues. In germline, CDR1 is ENHRY, CDR2 SYGVKD. The V gene end was trimmed by 4 bases and the J gene end by 6 bases; junction bases not matched to a gene: 14. The CDR3 region is CAISGTGGDEARNEQFF. The DNA for the CDR3 is TGTGCCATCAGTGGAACAGGGGGAGACGAGGCCCGCAATGAGCAGTTCTTC.

This clone was detected only a few times. The CDR3 sequence: CASKGSTEAFF. The CDR3 nucleotides are TGTGCCAGCAAGGGGAGCACTGAAGCTTTCTTT. The chain is built from TRBV25-1 and TRBJ1-1; weak D call: TRBD1 (5 bases). CDR1 MGHDK and CDR2 SYGVNS come from the germline V gene. The CDR3 extends over 11 amino acids. Trimming took off 7 bases at V and 4 bases at J, with 7 bases between the two ends.

This clone was recorded a few times. The genes are TRBV19 and TRBJ1-1, with D unclear. With 6 bases removed from V and 0 bases from J, the gap between germline ends came to 8 bases. CDR3 length: 13 residues. CDR1 LNHDA and CDR2 SQIVND come from the germline V gene (reference sequence). Here the CDR3 DNA reads TGTGCCAGTAGACGGGAGATGAACACTGAAGCTTTCTTT. Translating it yields CASRREMNTEAFF.

This clone was counted at least ten times. J is TRBJ2-5 and V is TRBV7-9, with D maybe TRBD1 (6 bases). This CDR3 is 14 amino acids long. Trimming shortened V by 3 bases and J by 2 bases, and 10 bases separated the two germline ends. The germline V gene encodes CDR1 SEHNR and CDR2 FQNEAQ (reference sequence). The CDR3 nucleotides read TGTGCCAGCAGCTTTTCACAGGGACAAGAGACCCAGTACTTC. The encoded protein is CASSFSQGQETQYF.

The CDR3 DNA is TGCGCCAGCAGCAGAGGGACACCCGTCTCCTACGAGCAGTACTTC. This gives the protein CASSRGTPVSYEQYF. This chain connects TRBV5-1 to TRBJ2-5; possibly TRBD1 for D (6 bases). The J call may not be correct, given that the DNA end is closer to TRBJ2-7. The CDR3 is 15 amino acids. Germline CDR1 and CDR2: SGHRS and YFSETQ.